This T cell receptor (beta chain) was found in a study of metastatic and nonmetastatic thyroid tumors (dated by TCRdb to 2018 to 2020). For the wider study: The researchers compared repertoires between peripheral blood samples and tumor or nodule tissue samples from patients with malignant or benign thyroid disease. The study at large found these results: In both blood and tumor samples, TCR beta diversity was reported to be significantly higher in malignant tumors than in benign nodules.

The receptor library was made with PCR. TCRdb records Illumina HiSeq 4000 as the sequencer. The TCR beta-chain CDR3 region of each patient was profiled by high-throughput sequencing. In the authors' own workflow: Drawing on CDR3 differences between clinicopathological groups, the researchers built a classifier meant to tell apart patients with distant-metastatic papillary thyroid cancer. To measure repertoire diversity the researchers used the Shannon index, while the Morisita-Horn index served to gauge how similar the tumor and blood repertoires were. TCRdb's own reprocessing of the public reads used fastp at Q25 and MiXCR and kept productive beta chains. For this entry, the V and J calls and clone size follow TCRdb and not the study's own pipeline. In all, the sample holds approximately 35,000 clones, and over 20% of those were seen once. Of the sample, around 3% falls within the top ten clones.

The CDR3 numbers 15 residues from cysteine through phenylalanine. The entry retains the CDR3 DNA only, 45 bases that are in frame from base 1. Looking up the germline V gene yields CDR1 SGHTA and CDR2 FQGNSA. Trimming takes 2 bases from V and 4 bases from J, and the germline ends sit 13 bases apart. This clone was seen ten or more times. What this receptor recognizes is not known. No base-level quality is on record; no much larger clone is a single base apart. No patient had received any treatment before thyroid surgery. Patient clinical samples collected from the early 2010s to the late 2010s were retrospectively analysed using T-cell receptor beta sequencing.

The rearranged chain carries TRBV7-2 and TRBJ2-3, with a tentative D call of TRBD1 or TRBD2, each matching 5 bases. This sequence was found in a male donor with papillary thyroid cancer or a benign thyroid nodule (not recorded which). Some clones in this sample may be carry-over from other donors' samples. The sample consisted of tumor tissue. The CDR3 region has the sequence CASSLFGGGADTQYF. The nucleotide sequence is TGTGCCAGCAGCTTATTCGGTGGGGGTGCAGATACGCAGTATTTT.